Listed below are T cell receptor beta chains from one sample, sequenced in a study of OX40 agonist ivuxolimab in advanced cancers. Libraries were prepared by immunoSEQ multiplex PCR; TCRdb keeps only in-frame clonotypes and omits some of them. This table holds 63,000 or so clones, approximately 80% found once. Source: CD4+ or CD8+ T cells sorted from blood, taken in a trial of the OX40 agonist ivuxolimab. These receptors all come from an adult with an advanced solid tumor such as melanoma, head and neck, liver or kidney cancer. Both conserved end residues are trimmed from each CDR3.

TRBV27,ASSPPSGGEDTQY
TRBV7-6,ASSRQETQY
TRBV19,ASSIGAVDNEQF
TRBV5-4,ASRVGQLTEAF
TRBV7-2,ASSLRGGAGISGANVLT
TRBV2,ASSVVWGTGELF
TRBV7-6,ASSSSPPGKPEAF
TRBV6-5,ASTPTGRSSYEQY
TRBV6-5,ASTQRGSLSYEQY
TRBV7-9,ASNHREWQDKTGNTIY
TRBV7-9,ASSLATSGTDTQY
TRBV5-4,ASSLGATGIESPLH
TRBV25-1,ASSDLLLNTEAF